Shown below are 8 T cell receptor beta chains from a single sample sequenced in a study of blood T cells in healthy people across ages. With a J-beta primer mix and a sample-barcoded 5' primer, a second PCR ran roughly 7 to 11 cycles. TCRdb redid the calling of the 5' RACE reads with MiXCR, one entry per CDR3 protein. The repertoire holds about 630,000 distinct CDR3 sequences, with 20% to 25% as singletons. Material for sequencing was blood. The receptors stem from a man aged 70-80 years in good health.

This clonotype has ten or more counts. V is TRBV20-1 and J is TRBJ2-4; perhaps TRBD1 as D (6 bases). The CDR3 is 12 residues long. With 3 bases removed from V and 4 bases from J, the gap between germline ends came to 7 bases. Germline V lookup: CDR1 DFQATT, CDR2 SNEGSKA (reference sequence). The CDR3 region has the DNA TGCAGTGCTAGCACAGGGAAAAACATTCAGTACTTC. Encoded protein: CSASTGKNIQYF.

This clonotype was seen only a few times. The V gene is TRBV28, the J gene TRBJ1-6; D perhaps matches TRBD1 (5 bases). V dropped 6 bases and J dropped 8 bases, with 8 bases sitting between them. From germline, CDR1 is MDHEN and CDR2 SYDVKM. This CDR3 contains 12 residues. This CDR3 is CASSRRDSPLHF. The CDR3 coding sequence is TGTGCCAGCAGCCGCAGGGATTCACCCCTCCACTTT.

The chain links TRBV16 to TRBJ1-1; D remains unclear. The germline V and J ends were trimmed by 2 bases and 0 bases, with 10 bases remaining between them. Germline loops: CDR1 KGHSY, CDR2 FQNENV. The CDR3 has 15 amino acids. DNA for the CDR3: TGTGCCAGCAGCCAAGTCAGCCAGATGAACACTGAAGCTTTCTTT. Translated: CASSQVSQMNTEAFF.

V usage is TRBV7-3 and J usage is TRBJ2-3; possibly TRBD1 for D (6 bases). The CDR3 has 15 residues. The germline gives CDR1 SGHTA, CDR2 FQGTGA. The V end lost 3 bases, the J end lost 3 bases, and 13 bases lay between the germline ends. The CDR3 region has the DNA TGTGCCAGCAGCTTTCAGGGGATTGGGACAGATACGCAGTATTTT. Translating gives CASSFQGIGTDTQYF. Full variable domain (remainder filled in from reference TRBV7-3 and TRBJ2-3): GAGVSQTPSNKVTEKGKYVELRCDPISGHTALYWYRQSLGQGPEFLIYFQGTGAADDSGLPNDRFFAVRPEGSVSTLKIQRTERGDSAVYLCASSFQGIGTDTQYFGPGTRLTVL.

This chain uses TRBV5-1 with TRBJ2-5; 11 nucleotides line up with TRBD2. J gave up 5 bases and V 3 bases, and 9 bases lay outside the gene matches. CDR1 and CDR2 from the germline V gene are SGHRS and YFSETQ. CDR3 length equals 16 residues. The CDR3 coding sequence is TGCGCCAGCAGCTCGTTAGCGGGAGGGCCTTTTGAGACCCAGTACTTC. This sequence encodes CASSSLAGGPFETQYF.

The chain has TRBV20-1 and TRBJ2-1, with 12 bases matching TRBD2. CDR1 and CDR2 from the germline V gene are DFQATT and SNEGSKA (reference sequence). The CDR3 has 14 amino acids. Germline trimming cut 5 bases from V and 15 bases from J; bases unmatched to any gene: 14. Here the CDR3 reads CSADPGLAGPVRFF. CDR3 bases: TGCAGTGCTGATCCGGGACTAGCGGGCCCCGTTAGGTTCTTC.

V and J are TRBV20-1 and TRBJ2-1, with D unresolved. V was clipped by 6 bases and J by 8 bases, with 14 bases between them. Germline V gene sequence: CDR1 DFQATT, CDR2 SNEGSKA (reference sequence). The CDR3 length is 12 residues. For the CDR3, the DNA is TGCAGTGCCAGCCCTGGAGTTTATGAGCAGTTCTTC. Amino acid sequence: CSASPGVYEQFF.

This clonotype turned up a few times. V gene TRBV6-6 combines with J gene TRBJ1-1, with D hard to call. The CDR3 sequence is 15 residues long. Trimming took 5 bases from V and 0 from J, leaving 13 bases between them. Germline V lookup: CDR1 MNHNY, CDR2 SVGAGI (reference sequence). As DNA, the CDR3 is TGTGCCAGCAGTCCCTTGACTTCATTGAACACTGAAGCTTTCTTT. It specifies CASSPLTSLNTEAFF.